A few counts support the clone carrying this T cell receptor (beta chain). This CDR3 comprises 13 residues. Trimming took 3 bases from V and 4 from J, leaving 12 bases between them. The germline V gene has CDR1 SQVTM and CDR2 ANQGSEA. A second PCR of 7 to 11 cycles used a sample-barcoded 5' primer and a J-beta primer mix. Each cDNA molecule was tagged by a template-switch adaptor with 12 random nucleotides. TCRdb reanalysed the 5' RACE reads using MiXCR and keeps one entry per CDR3 protein. This sample has about 1.4 million distinct CDR3 sequences, with around 55% found just once. This specimen belongs to a study of blood T cells in healthy people across ages.

The sequence derives from a man aged 18 to 30 in good health. Specimen: blood. This chain joins TRBV29-1 and TRBJ2-5, with a possible D match to TRBD2 (6 bases). The CDR3 region has the DNA TGCAGCGTTGAGGCGGGGTGGGGAGAGACCCAGTACTTC. This codes for CSVEAGWGETQYF.